This TCR beta chain originates from a study of T-cell reconstitution after alpha-beta-depleted transplantation in children. General study findings and limits: The origin of high day-60 TCRbeta diversity in some patients lay in surviving recipient T cells and thymic progenitors. The main origin of T-cell counts and diversity one year after transplant was newly produced T cells.

TCRbeta library construction was performed incorporating unique molecular identifiers. TCRdb called the PCR reads again in MiXCR, with one record for every CDR3 protein. The data hold approximately 800,000 distinct CDR3 sequences, with 16% observed a single time. This clonotype was seen a few times. Its antigen is undetermined. Trimming left V 0 bases short and J 6 bases short, with 10 bases between. CDR1 SEHNR and CDR2 FQNEAQ come from the germline V gene (reference sequence). The CDR3 loop spans 14 amino acids. V is TRBV7-9 and J is TRBJ2-3; D uncertain. The sample consisted of PBMCs, mostly from graft donor cells, taken 360 days after TCRalphabeta/CD19-depleted stem cell transplant. The receptor was isolated from a male patient between 5 and 17 years old who had a stem cell transplant for acute lymphoblastic leukemia, so the T cells may come from the graft donor. The CDR3 here is CASSLAPSRDTQYF. The CDR3 DNA reads as TGTGCCAGCAGCTTAGCGCCTTCTCGGGATACGCAGTATTTT.